Listed below are T cell receptor beta chains from one sample, sequenced in a study of glioma-infiltrating T cells. Each CDR3 protein gets one entry after TCRdb re-called the multiplex PCR reads with MiXCR. The data show 100,000 to 150,000 distinct CDR3 sequences, with roughly 25% seen just once and 13% to 15% held by the top ten. The sequencing input was glioma tissue, nonneoplastic brain tissue, or PBMCs (not recorded which). All receptors come from a human donor with low-grade glioma or glioblastoma, undergoing nonglioma brain surgery, or in good health (not recorded which). The CDR3 runs from the conserved cysteine through the conserved F or W. D genes are given only for firm matches. Clone size is stated in some rows and not others, as once, few, many or a class when expanded.

TRBJ2-1 | NA | many | TRBV20-1 | CSARDTMDEQFF | TGCAGTGCTAGAGATACTATGGATGAGCAGTTCTTC
TRBJ2-1 | TRBD2 | many | TRBV7-2 | CASSLAGLAVRGEQFF | TGTGCCAGCAGCTTAGCGGGACTAGCGGTACGGGGTGAGCAGTTCTTC
TRBJ2-1 | TRBD2 | many | TRBV15 | CATSRDLAVNEQFF | TGTGCCACCAGCAGAGACCTAGCGGTCAATGAGCAGTTCTTC
TRBJ2-7 | NA | many | TRBV4-3 | CASSQDQAQSTYEQYF | TGCGCCAGCAGCCAAGATCAGGCCCAATCGACCTACGAGCAGTACTTC
TRBJ2-7 | TRBD2 | many | TRBV27 | CASSLAASGYEQYF | TGTGCCAGCAGTTTAGCGGCTAGCGGGTACGAGCAGTACTTC
TRBJ1-5 | NA | few | TRBV19 | CASRTGEVNSNQPQHF | TGTGCCAGTAGGACCGGGGAAGTCAATAGCAATCAGCCCCAGCATTTT
TRBJ1-2 | NA | many | TRBV18 | CASSPPGRLDGYTF | TGTGCCAGCTCACCCCCCGGGCGACTAGATGGCTACACCTTC
TRBJ1-1 | NA | NA | TRBV20-1 | CGACRTAQATEAFF | TGCGGTGCTTGCCGGACGGCCCAGGCCACTGAAGCTTTCTTT
TRBJ2-7 | TRBD1 | many | TRBV2 | CARGGQGYEQYF | TGTGCCAGAGGGGGACAGGGCTACGAGCAGTACTTC
TRBJ1-3 | NA | NA | TRBV29-1 | CSVADVPSGNTIYF | TGCAGCGTGGCGGACGTTCCCTCTGGAAACACCATATATTTT
TRBJ2-7 | NA | many | TRBV6-1 | CASKWASSEQYF | TGTGCCAGCAAGTGGGCCAGCAGTGAGCAGTACTTC
TRBJ2-7 | TRBD1 | many | TRBV27 | CASRQGSYEQYF | TGTGCCTCTCGACAGGGCTCCTACGAGCAGTACTTC
TRBJ1-2 | TRBD1 | many | TRBV7-2 | CASSFAGQANYGYTF | TGTGCCAGCAGCTTTGCAGGACAGGCTAACTATGGCTACACCTTC
TRBJ2-3 | TRBD2 | many | TRBV6-6 | CASSYNLAGAGDTQYF | TGTGCCAGCAGTTACAACCTAGCGGGAGCGGGAGATACGCAGTATTTT